The clone carrying this T cell receptor beta chain showed up many times. Its antigen is not identified. These data belong to a study of identical twins. Study results and limitations: Excess low generation probability was seen in twin-shared out-of-frame alpha sequences. Carriage of fewer insertions was seen in abundant cord blood beta clonotypes, whereas memory repertoires showed none. Analyses based on zero insertions could be partly confounded by invariant MAIT and iNKT cells.

From the 5' RACE reads, TCRdb called clonotypes with MiXCR, one entry per CDR3 protein. The sample shows a few hundred thousand distinct CDR3 sequences, over 9.5% of them seen only once. Looked up from germline, CDR1 is LGHDT and CDR2 is YNNKEL (reference sequence). With 0 bases removed from V and 0 bases from J, the gap between germline ends came to 24 bases. The CDR3 is 21 amino acids. The donor group consisted entirely of healthy Caucasians. The receptor was isolated from a man aged 50 to 59 in good health. Sequenced: memory T cells sorted from blood. The gene calls are TRBV3-1 and TRBJ2-1, with D perhaps TRBD2 (6 bases). CDR3 in amino acids: CASSQDPTTSPSGSSYNEQFF. CDR3 nucleotides: TGTGCCAGCAGCCAAGATCCGACGACTAGTCCGTCCGGGAGCTCCTACAATGAGCAGTTCTTC.